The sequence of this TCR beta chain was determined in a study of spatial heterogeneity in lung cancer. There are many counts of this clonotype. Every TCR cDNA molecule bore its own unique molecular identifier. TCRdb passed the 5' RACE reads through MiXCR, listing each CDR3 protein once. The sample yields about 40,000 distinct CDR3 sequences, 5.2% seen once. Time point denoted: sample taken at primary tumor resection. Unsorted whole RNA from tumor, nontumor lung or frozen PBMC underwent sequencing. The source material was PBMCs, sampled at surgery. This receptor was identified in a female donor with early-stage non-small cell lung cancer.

The CDR3 protein is CASSIGSDYGYTF. In DNA, the CDR3 is TGTGCCAGTAGTATTGGATCGGACTATGGCTACACCTTC. The chain carries TRBV19 and TRBJ1-2; the D is unclear. Trimming left V 3 bases short and J 3 bases short, with 8 bases between. Germline V gene sequence: CDR1 LNHDA, CDR2 SQIVND (reference sequence). The CDR3 loop spans 13 amino acids.